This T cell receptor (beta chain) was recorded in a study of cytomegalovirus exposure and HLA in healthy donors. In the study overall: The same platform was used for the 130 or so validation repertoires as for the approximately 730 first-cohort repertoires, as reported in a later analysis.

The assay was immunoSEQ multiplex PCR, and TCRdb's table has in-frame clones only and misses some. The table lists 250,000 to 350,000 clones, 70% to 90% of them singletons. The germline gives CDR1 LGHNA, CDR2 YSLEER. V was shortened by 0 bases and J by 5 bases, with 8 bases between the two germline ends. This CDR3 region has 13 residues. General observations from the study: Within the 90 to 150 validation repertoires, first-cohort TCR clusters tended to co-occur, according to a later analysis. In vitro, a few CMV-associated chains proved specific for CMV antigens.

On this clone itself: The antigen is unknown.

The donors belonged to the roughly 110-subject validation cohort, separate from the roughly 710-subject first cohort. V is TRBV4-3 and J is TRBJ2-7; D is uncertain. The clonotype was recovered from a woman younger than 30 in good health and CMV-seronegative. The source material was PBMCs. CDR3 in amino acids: CASSQDLADEQYF. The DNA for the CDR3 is TGCGCCAGCAGCCAAGATTTGGCAGACGAGCAGTACTTC.